This TCR beta chain was captured by sequencing in a study of Ad26.COV2.S vaccination and SARS-CoV-2 variants. Study-wide results and limits: Total T cell responses, in the TCR breadth and depth analyses, may have been underestimated. Comparability of non-spike TCR breadth was observed across vaccine and placebo recipients.

In regard to this clone: Its cognate antigen is unknown.

The junction had 5 bases not matched to a gene; V was cut back by 4 bases and J by 4 bases. This CDR3 comprises 15 residues. The V gene's germline CDR1 is PRHDT and CDR2 FYEKMQ (reference sequence). As to treatment: around 19 received Ad26.COV2.S at low or high dose, single or two shots; five or six received placebo; per-sample allocation not given. On day 63 after the first injection, vaccine and placebo recipients gave samples. Repertoires were generated with immunoSEQ multiplex PCR, while TCRdb's copy carries only in-frame clones and drops some. The table includes a few hundred thousand clones, around 82% detected once.

The origin of this receptor is a person aged 18-65 years who received the Ad26.COV2.S COVID-19 vaccine or a placebo. The rearrangement links TRBV13 to TRBJ1-3; 9 positions match TRBD1. The source material was peripheral blood, sampled in a trial of Ad26.COV2.S vaccine versus placebo. The CDR3 sequence is CASSWDRASGNTIYF. CDR3 bases: TGTGCCAGCAGCTGGGACAGGGCATCCGGAAACACCATATATTTT.